The 11 T cell receptor beta chains reported below all come from one sample, sequenced in a study of PD-L1 blockade in urothelial cancer. Time point meaning: pretreatment peripheral blood. The protocol was immunoSEQ multiplex PCR, while the TCRdb copy is restricted to in-frame clones and leaves out a portion. Here the sample spans about 57,000 clones, 80% to 90% being singletons. Sequences were derived from PBMCs, sampled around atezolizumab (anti-PD-L1) treatment. These receptors were obtained from a man in his 70s with urothelial cancer.

V usage is TRBV11-2 and J usage is TRBJ2-1; D is ambiguous. Germline CDR1 reads SGHAT; CDR2 reads FQNNGV. V was shortened by 1 base and J by 7 bases, with 8 bases between the two germline ends. The CDR3 extends over 13 amino acids. The chain's CDR3 is CASSLGALNEQFF. The CDR3 region has the DNA TGTGCCAGCAGCTTAGGAGCTTTAAATGAGCAGTTCTTC.

V gene TRBV6-1 combines with J gene TRBJ2-1, with 9 bases identical to TRBD2. The CDR3 is 13 residues long. CDR1 is MNHNS, CDR2 SASEGT, per germline. CDR3 coding DNA: TGTGCAGCTATAGCGGGAGCCTACAATGAGCAGTTCTTC. Protein product: CAAIAGAYNEQFF.

The J gene is TRBJ2-7, the V gene TRBV7-2, with TRBD2 identical over 15 bases. Germline CDR1 reads SGHTA; CDR2 reads FQGNSA. CDR3 length equals 14 residues. V shed 5 bases, J shed 7 bases, and the junction held 3 bases outside the gene matches. CDR3 amino acids: CASSPGLAGGEQYF. The DNA for the CDR3 is TGTGCCAGCAGCCCGGGACTAGCGGGGGGTGAGCAGTACTTC.

This clone was seen only a few times. The chain couples TRBV27 to TRBJ2-7; the D is unclear. The V gene lost 6 bases and the J gene lost 3 bases, with 15 bases spanning the gap. Germline V gene data show CDR1 as MNHEY and CDR2 as SMNVEV (reference sequence). There are 14 residues in the CDR3. CDR3 DNA: TGTGCCAGCAGCCTAGGTTCCGGGTTCTACGAGCAGTACTTC. This sequence encodes CASSLGSGFYEQYF.

The chain combines TRBV28 with TRBJ1-2, with a weak D call TRBD1 (6 bases). This CDR3 spans 13 amino acids. Germline lookup yields CDR1 MDHEN and CDR2 SYDVKM. Between the trimmed V and J ends, which lost 6 bases and 0 bases, there was a span of 8 bases. The CDR3 DNA reads as TGTGCCAGCAGGGGGGCCGCTAACTATGGCTACACCTTC. Its translation: CASRGAANYGYTF.

This chain connects TRBV5-5 to TRBJ2-5; D is possibly TRBD2 (5 bases). Germline CDR1 reads SGHKS; CDR2 reads YYEKEE (reference sequence). Trimming stripped 4 bases from V and 3 bases from J, with 10 bases between. This CDR3 contains 13 residues. The CDR3 nucleotides read TGTGCCAGCAGCCGGGAAGCAAAAGAGACCCAGTACTTC. Encoded protein: CASSREAKETQYF.

This chain joins TRBV5-4 and TRBJ1-3, with D uncertain. Trimming pared 1 base from V and 2 bases from J, leaving 7 bases between. This CDR3 is 14 amino acids long. The germline CDR1 and CDR2 sequences are SGHNT and YYREEE (reference sequence). The CDR3 reads CASSLWLTGNTIYF. In DNA, the CDR3 is TGTGCCAGCAGCTTGTGGCTGACTGGAAACACCATATATTTT. Variable domain in full (rest from reference TRBV5-4 and TRBJ1-3): ETGVTQSPTHLIKTRGQQVTLRCSSQSGHNTVSWYQQALGQGPQFIFQYYREEENGRGNFPPRFSGLQFPNYSSELNVNALELDDSALYLCASSLWLTGNTIYFGEGSWLTVV.

V gene TRBV19 combines with J gene TRBJ2-2, with D uncertain. The CDR3 loop spans 16 amino acids. V lost 5 bases and J lost 1, with 14 bases in between. Germline values: CDR1 LNHDA, CDR2 SQIVND (reference sequence). The CDR3: CASSLSHNRNTGELFF. DNA of the CDR3: TGTGCCAGTAGTCTCTCCCATAACAGGAACACCGGGGAGCTGTTTTTT.

This chain joins TRBV6-1 and TRBJ2-5; a possible D gene is TRBD2 (5 bases). Trimming removed 4 bases from V and 5 bases from J, with 11 bases in between. This CDR3 comprises 13 residues. Germline V gives CDR1 MNHNS, CDR2 SASEGT. In DNA, the CDR3 is TGTGCCAGCAGTGGTTCCGGGGTTGAGACCCAGTACTTC. Translation gives CASSGSGVETQYF.

This clone was found a few times. The chain uses TRBV5-6 and TRBJ2-7, with no clear D. The CDR3 is made up of 13 amino acids. Germline V gives CDR1 SGHDT, CDR2 YYEEEE. V was shortened by 3 bases and J by 4 bases, with 11 bases between the two germline ends. CDR3 nucleotide sequence: TGTGCCAGCAGCTCGGTCCCCCATTACGAGCAGTACTTC. Its protein product is CASSSVPHYEQYF.

The V call is TRBV5-6, the J call TRBJ2-7; D possibly corresponds to TRBD2 (5 bases). CDR1 is SGHDT, CDR2 YYEEEE, per germline. V lost 0 bases and J lost 6, with 10 bases in between. This CDR3 has 13 residues. The CDR3 nucleotides are TGTGCCAGCAGCTTGGTTAGAGGGTCCGAGCAGTACTTC. It yields the protein CASSLVRGSEQYF.